The present T cell receptor beta chain was sequenced within a study of response to subunit inactivated influenza vaccine. The CDR3 loop spans 14 amino acids. Trimming stripped 5 bases from V and 2 bases from J, with 9 bases between. From the RT-PCR reads, TCRdb called clonotypes with MiXCR, one entry per CDR3 protein. The table lists about 300,000 distinct CDR3 sequences, around a fifth of them singletons. This clonotype was recorded many times. Antigen: not known. Whole-study results and caveats: New T cells are recruited in small numbers by each seasonal influenza vaccination, according to the authors' suggestion.

The chain links TRBV12-3 or TRBV12-4 to TRBJ2-2; no clear D. This TCR was sampled from a man between 50 and 69 years old who received an inactivated influenza vaccine. The source material was PBMCs from blood, sampled approximately 20 months after vaccination. As DNA, the CDR3 is TGTGCCAGCAGTCCCAACGTCAACACCGGGGAGCTGTTTTTT. Amino acid sequence: CASSPNVNTGELFF.